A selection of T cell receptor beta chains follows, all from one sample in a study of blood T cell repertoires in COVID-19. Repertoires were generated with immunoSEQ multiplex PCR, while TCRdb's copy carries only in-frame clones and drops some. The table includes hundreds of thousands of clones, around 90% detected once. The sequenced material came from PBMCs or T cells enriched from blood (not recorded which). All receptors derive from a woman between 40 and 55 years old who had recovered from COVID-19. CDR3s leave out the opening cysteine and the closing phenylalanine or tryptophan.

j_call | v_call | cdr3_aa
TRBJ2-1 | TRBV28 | ASRTGGGTAYNEQF
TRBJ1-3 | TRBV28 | ASSSGGGSGNTIY
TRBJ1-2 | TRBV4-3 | ASSRLGQGVTGYT
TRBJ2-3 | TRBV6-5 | ASTTDRSTDTQY
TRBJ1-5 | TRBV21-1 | ASSKGQGSNQPQH
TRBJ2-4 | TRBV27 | ASAPLGLAGGPRENIQY
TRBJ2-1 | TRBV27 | ASTSGTSGRAPF
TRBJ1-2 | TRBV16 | ASSQTGGYT
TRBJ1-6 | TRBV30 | AWGSTGDSPLH
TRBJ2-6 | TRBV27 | ASSLLGPSSGANVLT
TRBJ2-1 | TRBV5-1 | ASSLGLAGGIDNEQF
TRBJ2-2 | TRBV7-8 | ASRPSGIHGELF
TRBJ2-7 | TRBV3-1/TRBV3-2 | ASSQRGSYYEQY
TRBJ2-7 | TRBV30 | AWSVGTVLYEQY
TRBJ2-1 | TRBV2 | ASRLAGVTYNEQF
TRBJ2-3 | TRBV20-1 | SASASGRDTQY
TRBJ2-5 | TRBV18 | ASSLSGSWETQY
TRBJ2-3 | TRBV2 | ASSELAVGGDTQY
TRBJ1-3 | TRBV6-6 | AIRGAGNTIY
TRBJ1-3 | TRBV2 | ASRHRSGNTIY
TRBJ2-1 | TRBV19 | ASSILRDSGNEQF
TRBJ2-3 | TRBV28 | ASSLRPGKNTDTQY
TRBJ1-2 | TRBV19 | ASSIRTGKANGYT
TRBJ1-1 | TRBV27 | ASSFGMGVEAF
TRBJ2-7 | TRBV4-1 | ASSQVPSGGPYEQY
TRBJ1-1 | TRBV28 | AALRGANTEAF